This T cell receptor (beta chain) was sequenced in a study of radiation and T cells in renal cell carcinoma. Study findings and constraints: Top tumor clonotypes rose in blood 2 weeks post-radiation, then contracted.

This clone has only one observation. The antigen remains unidentified. Clones were read by immunoSEQ multiplex PCR, and TCRdb kept only the in-frame ones, dropping some. The table includes around 180,000 clones, less than 90% detected once. The CDR3 covers 14 residues. Germline CDR1 LNHDA, CDR2 SQIVND (reference sequence). V lost 9 bases and J lost 4, with 18 bases in between. Time point of the sample: blood 4 weeks post-SBRT, at nephrectomy. The treatment is: 15 Gy SBRT to primary tumor, nephrectomy 4 weeks later. The sequenced sample was blood, obtained from a patient whose treatment included radiotherapy and nephrectomy. V usage is TRBV19 and J usage is TRBJ1-1, with D perhaps matching TRBD1 (5 bases). The clonotype originates from a woman aged 45-60 years with renal cell carcinoma. DNA for the CDR3: TGTGCCAGCTTAATTGGGGCGGATGGCACTGAAGCTTTCTTT. Translation: CASLIGADGTEAFF.